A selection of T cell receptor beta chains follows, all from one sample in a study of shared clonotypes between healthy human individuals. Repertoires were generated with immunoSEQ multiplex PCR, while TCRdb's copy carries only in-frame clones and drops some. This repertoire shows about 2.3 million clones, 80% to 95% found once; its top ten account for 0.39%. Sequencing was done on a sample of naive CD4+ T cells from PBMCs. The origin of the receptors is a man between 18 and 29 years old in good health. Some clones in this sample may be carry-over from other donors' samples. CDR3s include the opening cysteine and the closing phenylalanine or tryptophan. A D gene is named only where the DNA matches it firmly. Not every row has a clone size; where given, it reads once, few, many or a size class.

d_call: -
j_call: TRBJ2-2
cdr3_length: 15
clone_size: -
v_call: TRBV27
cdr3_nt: TGTGCCAGCAGTTTATCAACAAACAGGGCCGGGGAGCTGTTTTTT
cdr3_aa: CASSLSTNRAGELFF

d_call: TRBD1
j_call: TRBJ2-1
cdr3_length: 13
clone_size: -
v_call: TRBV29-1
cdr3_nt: TGCAGCGCCAGGACAGGAGCCTACAATGAGCAGTTCTTC
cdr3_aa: CSARTGAYNEQFF

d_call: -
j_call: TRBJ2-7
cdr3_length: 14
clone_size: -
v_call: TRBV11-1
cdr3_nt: TGTGCCACCTCGGCGGGGACGGGACGATACGAGCAGTACTTC
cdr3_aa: CATSAGTGRYEQYF

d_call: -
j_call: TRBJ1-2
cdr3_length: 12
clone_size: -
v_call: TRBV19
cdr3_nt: TGTGCCACTACCCAGGTTAACTATGGCTACACCTTC
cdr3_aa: CATTQVNYGYTF

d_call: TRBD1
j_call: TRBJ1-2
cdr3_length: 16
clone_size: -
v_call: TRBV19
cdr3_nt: TGTGCCAGTAACGACAGGGGAGTGCCTGCCGCTTATGGCTACACCTTC
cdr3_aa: CASNDRGVPAAYGYTF

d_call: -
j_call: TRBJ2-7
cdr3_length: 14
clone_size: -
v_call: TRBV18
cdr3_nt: TGTGCCAGCTCACGGACGACAGGAGTCTACGAGCAGTACTTC
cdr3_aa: CASSRTTGVYEQYF

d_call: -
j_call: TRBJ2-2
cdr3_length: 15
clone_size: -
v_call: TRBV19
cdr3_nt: TGTGCCAGTAGTATAGCGGGAGAAGACACCGGGGAGCTGTTTTTT
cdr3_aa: CASSIAGEDTGELFF

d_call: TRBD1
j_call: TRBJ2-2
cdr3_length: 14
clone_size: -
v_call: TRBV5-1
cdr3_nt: TGCGCCAGCAGCGGACAGGGGGGTGCCGGGGAGCTGTTTTTT
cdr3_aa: CASSGQGGAGELFF

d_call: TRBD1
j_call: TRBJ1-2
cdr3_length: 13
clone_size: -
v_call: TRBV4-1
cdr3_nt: TGCGCCAGCAGCACAGGGGGAGGCTATGGCTACACCTTC
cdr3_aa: CASSTGGGYGYTF

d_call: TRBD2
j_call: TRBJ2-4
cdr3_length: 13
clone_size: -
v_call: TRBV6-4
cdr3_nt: TGTGCCAGCATGGCGGGAGGCAGGTACATTCAGTACTTC
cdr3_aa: CASMAGGRYIQYF

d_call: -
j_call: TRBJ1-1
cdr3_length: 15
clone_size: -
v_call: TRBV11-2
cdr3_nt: TGTGCCAGCAGCTCGTACCTTCCCATGAACACTGAAGCTTTCTTT
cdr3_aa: CASSSYLPMNTEAFF

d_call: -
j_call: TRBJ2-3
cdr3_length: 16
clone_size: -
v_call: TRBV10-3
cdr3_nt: TGTGCCATCAGTGAGTATGGCGGGACGGGCACAGATACGCAGTATTTT
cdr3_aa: CAISEYGGTGTDTQYF

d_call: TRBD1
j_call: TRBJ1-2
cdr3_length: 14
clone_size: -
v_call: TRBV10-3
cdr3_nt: TGTGCCATCAGATTCCAGGGGGCTAAAGATGGCTACACCTTC
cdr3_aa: CAIRFQGAKDGYTF

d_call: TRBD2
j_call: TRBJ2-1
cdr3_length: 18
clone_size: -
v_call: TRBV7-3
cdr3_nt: TGTGCCAGCAGCTTAGGGACTAGCGGGAGTGGGTCCTACAATGAGCAGTTCTTC
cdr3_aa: CASSLGTSGSGSYNEQFF

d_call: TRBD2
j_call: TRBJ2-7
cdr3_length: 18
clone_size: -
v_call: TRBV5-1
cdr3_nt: TGCGCCAGCCGGGATGTGGGACTAGCGGGAGTCTTAAAATACGAGCAGTACTTC
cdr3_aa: CASRDVGLAGVLKYEQYF

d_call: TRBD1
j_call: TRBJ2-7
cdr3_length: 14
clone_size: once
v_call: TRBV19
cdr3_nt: TGTGCCAGTAGTATAGGGACAGGTTGGAACGAGCAGTACTTC
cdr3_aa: CASSIGTGWNEQYF

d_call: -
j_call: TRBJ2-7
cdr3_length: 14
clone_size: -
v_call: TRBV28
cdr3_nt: TGTGCCAGCATCTCCCTCCGAGGGGTCTACGAGCAGTACTTC
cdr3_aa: CASISLRGVYEQYF

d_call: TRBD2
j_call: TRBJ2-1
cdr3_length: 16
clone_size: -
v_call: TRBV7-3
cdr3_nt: TGTGCCAGCAGCTTATCCCCCCAGCGGGAAGTCGATGAGCAGTTCTTC
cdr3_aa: CASSLSPQREVDEQFF

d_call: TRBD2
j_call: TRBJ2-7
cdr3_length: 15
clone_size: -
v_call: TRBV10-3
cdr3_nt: TGTGCCATCAGTGGGGGACTAGCGGGTTCCTACGAGCAGTACTTC
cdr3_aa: CAISGGLAGSYEQYF

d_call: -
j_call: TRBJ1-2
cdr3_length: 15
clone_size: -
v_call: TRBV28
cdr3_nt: TGTGCCAGCAGTTTATCTGGCGTGGTAGACTATGGCTACACCTTC
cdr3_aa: CASSLSGVVDYGYTF

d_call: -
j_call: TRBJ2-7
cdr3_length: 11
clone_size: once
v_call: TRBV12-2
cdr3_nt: TGTGCAAGTCCGTCCCCCTACGAGCAGTACTTC
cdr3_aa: CASPSPYEQYF

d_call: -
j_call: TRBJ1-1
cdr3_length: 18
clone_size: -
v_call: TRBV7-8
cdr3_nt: TGTGCCAGCAGCTTATTTGGCAGTCCAACCCTGATGAACACTGAAGCTTTCTTT
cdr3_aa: CASSLFGSPTLMNTEAFF

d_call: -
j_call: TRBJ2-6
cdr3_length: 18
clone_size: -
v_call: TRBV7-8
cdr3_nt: TGTGCCAGCAGCTTAGATCCTCGGGAAGCCTCTGGGGCCAACGTCCTGACTTTC
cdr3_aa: CASSLDPREASGANVLTF

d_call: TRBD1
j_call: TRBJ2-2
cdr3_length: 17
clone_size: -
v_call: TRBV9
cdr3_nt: TGTGCCAGCAGCGTGCAAAGGACAGGAGGAAACACCGGGGAGCTGTTTTTT
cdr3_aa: CASSVQRTGGNTGELFF

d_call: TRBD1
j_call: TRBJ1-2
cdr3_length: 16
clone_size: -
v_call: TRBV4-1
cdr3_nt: TGCGCCAGCAGCCAAGCCAACAGGGGGCTTCGGGATGGCTACACCTTC
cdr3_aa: CASSQANRGLRDGYTF

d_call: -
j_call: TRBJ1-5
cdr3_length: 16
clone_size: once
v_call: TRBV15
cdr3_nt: TGTGCCACCAGCACGGACCAGGACGGCGGCAATCAGCCCCAGCATTTT
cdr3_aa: CATSTDQDGGNQPQHF

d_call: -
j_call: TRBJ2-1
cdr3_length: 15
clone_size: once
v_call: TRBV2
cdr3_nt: TGTGCCAGCACTCAAGGGGCGGCCTCTGGAAATGAGCAGTTCTTC
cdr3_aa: CASTQGAASGNEQFF

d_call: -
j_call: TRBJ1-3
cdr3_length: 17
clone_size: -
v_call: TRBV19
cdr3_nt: TGTGCCAGTAGTTCGGGGCGTACTAAAGCCTCTGGAAACACCATATATTTT
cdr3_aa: CASSSGRTKASGNTIYF

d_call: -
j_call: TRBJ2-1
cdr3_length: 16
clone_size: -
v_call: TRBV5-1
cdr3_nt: TGCGCCAGCAGCTCCCGTAGGTTGAGCTCCTACAATGAGCAGTTCTTC
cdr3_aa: CASSSRRLSSYNEQFF

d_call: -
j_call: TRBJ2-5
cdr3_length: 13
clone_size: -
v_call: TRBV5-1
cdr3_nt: TGCGCCAGCAGCGTTGGGGAGGCAGAGACCCAGTACTTC
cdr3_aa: CASSVGEAETQYF

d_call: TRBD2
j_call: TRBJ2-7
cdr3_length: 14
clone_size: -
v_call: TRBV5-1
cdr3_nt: TGCGCCAGCAGCGGCACTAGCGGAACCTACGAGCAGTACTTC
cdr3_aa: CASSGTSGTYEQYF

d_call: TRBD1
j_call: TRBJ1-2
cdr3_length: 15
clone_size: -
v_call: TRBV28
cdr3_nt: TGTGCCAGCAGTTCCCCCGGGACAGGGGGCGTTGGCTACACCTTC
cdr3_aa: CASSSPGTGGVGYTF

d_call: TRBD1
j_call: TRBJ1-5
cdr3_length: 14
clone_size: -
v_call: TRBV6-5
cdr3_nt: TGTGCCAGCAGACCGGGACAGAGCAATCAGCCCCAGCATTTT
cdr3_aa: CASRPGQSNQPQHF

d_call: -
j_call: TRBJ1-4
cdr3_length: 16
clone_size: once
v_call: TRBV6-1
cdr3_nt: TGTGCCAGCAGTGAAGCGGGGGGAACAACTAATGAAAAACTGTTTTTT
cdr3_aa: CASSEAGGTTNEKLFF

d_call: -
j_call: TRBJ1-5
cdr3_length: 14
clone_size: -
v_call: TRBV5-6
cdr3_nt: TGTGCCAGCAGCTTGCTGGGTTTTAATCAGCCCCAGCATTTT
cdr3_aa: CASSLLGFNQPQHF

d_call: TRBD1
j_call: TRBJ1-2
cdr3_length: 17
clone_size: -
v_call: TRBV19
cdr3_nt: TGTGCCAGTAGTGCCTCCGCGATGGGGACAGAGAACTATGGCTACACCTTC
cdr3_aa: CASSASAMGTENYGYTF

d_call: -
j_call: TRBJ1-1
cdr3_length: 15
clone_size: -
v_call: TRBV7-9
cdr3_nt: TGTGCCAGCAGCCCTGGAGGTGGCGGGGGGACTGAAGCTTTCTTT
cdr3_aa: CASSPGGGGGTEAFF

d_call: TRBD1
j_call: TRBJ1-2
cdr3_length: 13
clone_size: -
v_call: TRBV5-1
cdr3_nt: TGCGCCAGCAGCGTGCAGGGGGCTGATGGCTACACCTTC
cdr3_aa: CASSVQGADGYTF

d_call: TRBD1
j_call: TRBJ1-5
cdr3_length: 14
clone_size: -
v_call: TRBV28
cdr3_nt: TGTGCCAGCAGTTTAGGACAGGGGTATCAGCCCCAGCATTTT
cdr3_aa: CASSLGQGYQPQHF

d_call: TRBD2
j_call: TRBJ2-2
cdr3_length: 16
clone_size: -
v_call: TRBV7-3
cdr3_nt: TGTGCCAGCAGCTTATACGCTAGCGGCAACACCGGGGAGCTGTTTTTT
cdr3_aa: CASSLYASGNTGELFF

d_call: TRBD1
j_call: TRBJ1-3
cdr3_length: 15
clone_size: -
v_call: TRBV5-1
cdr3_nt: TGCGCCAGCAGCGAATCGACAGGACAGGGGAACACCATATATTTT
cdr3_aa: CASSESTGQGNTIYF

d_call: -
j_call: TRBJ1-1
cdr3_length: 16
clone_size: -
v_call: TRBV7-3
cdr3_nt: TGTGCCAGCAGCTTAAATGGGGGGGCCGCGAACACTGAAGCTTTCTTT
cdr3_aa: CASSLNGGAANTEAFF

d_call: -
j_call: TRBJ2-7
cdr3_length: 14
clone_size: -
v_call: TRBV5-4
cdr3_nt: TGTGCCAGCAGCCGGCGGACTACCAACTACGAGCAGTACTTC
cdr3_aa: CASSRRTTNYEQYF

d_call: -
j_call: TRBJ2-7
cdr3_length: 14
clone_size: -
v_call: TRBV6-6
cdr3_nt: TGTGCCAGCAGTTACAACACCAGAACCTACGAGCAGTACTTC
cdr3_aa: CASSYNTRTYEQYF

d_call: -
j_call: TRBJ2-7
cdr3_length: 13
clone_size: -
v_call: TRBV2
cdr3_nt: TGTGCCAGCAGTGAGAGGGCCCAGTACGAGCAGTACTTC
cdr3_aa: CASSERAQYEQYF

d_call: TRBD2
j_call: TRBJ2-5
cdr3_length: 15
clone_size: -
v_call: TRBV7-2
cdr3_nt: TGTGCCAGCAGCTCAGGACTAGCGGGAGCAGAGACCCAGTACTTC
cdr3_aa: CASSSGLAGAETQYF

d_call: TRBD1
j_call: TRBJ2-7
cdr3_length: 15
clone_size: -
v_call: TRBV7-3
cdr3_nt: TGTGCCAGCAGCATCGGGACAGGGGACCTATACGAGCAGTACTTC
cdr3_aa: CASSIGTGDLYEQYF

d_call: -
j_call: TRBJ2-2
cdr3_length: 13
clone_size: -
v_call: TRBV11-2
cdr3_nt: TGTGCCAGCAGCTTAGAAAGGAGGCGGGAGCTGTTTTTT
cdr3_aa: CASSLERRRELFF

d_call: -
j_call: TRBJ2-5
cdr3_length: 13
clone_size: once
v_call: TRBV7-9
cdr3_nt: TGTGCCAGCAGCTTTCTTCAGGGAGAGACCCAGTACTTC
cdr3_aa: CASSFLQGETQYF

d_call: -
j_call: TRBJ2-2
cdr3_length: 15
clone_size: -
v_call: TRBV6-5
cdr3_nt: TGTGCCAGCAGTCCCCGGGGGGCCACCACCGGGGAGCTGTTTTTT
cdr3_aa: CASSPRGATTGELFF

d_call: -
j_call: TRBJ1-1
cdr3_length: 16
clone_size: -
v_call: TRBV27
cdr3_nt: TGTGCCAGCAGTTTCCGGCCAGGGCAGGTGAACACTGAAGCTTTCTTT
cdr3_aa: CASSFRPGQVNTEAFF

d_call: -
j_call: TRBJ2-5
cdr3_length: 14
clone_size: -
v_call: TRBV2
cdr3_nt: TGTGCCAGCAGTCAGGACTCCGGCCGTGAGACCCAGTACTTC
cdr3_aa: CASSQDSGRETQYF

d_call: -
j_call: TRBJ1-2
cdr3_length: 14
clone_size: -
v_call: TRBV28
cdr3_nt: TGTGCTTGTCAGGGGACCTTCACTAACTATGGCTACACCTTC
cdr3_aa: CACQGTFTNYGYTF